The 9 T cell receptor beta chains below all came from one sample that was sequenced in a study of beta chain features in type 1 diabetes. Expressed TCRB transcripts were sequenced because the entire RNA isolate underwent reverse transcription. The data were produced by immunoSEQ multiplex PCR, yet TCRdb's version contains in-frame clones alone and is incomplete. The repertoire includes approximately 160,000 clones, around 8.5% of them detected once, and almost 0.65% sits in the top ten. Source material: central memory CD4+ T cells from blood. The receptors originated from a man aged 18 to 29 in good health.

The V and J genes are TRBV9 and TRBJ1-4, with D possibly being TRBD1 (6 bases). Germline V lookup: CDR1 SGDLS, CDR2 YYNGEE. CDR3 length equals 18 residues. Trimming pared 3 bases from V and 6 bases from J, leaving 24 bases between. CDR3 coding DNA: TGTGCCAGCAGCGCCGGCTGGGGGGGCGCCTACTCGGATGAAAAACTGTTTTTT. Residues: CASSAGWGGAYSDEKLFF. Using reference TRBV9 and TRBJ1-4 for the parts outside the CDR3, the full variable domain is DSGVTQTPKHLITATGQRVTLRCSPRSGDLSVYWYQQSLDQGLQFLIQYYNGEERAKGNILERFSAQQFPDLHSELNLSSLELGDSALYFCASSAGWGGAYSDEKLFFGSGTQLSVL.

The sample holds a few counts of this clone. J is TRBJ2-3 and V is TRBV6-5; D is uncertain. The CDR3 sequence is 14 residues long. CDR1 MNHEY and CDR2 SVGAGI come from the germline V gene. Trimming took off 3 bases at V and 4 bases at J, with 11 bases between the two ends. This CDR3 reads CASSYRFAADTQYF. DNA for the CDR3: TGTGCCAGCAGTTATCGGTTCGCGGCAGATACGCAGTATTTT.

This chain uses TRBV5-4 with TRBJ2-7; 8 bases align to TRBD1. The CDR3 covers 13 residues. V dropped 3 bases and J dropped 5; count of bases not matched to a gene: 4. The germline gives CDR1 SGHNT, CDR2 YYREEE (reference sequence). CDR3 DNA sequence: TGTGCCAGCAGCTACGACAGGGGTCACGAGCAGTACTTC. Its translation is CASSYDRGHEQYF.

This clone was seen many times. The chain carries TRBV30 and TRBJ2-1; 11 bases fit TRBD2. The CDR3 spans 13 residues. Per germline, CDR1 GTSNPN and CDR2 SVGIG (reference sequence). J lost 16 bases, V lost 0 bases, and 8 bases had no gene match. CDR3 residues: CAWSVRLAGGDFF. DNA for the CDR3: TGTGCCTGGAGTGTAAGGCTAGCGGGGGGTGACTTCTTC. Together with reference TRBV30 and TRBJ2-1, the CDR3 gives the full variable domain: SQTIHQWPATLVQPVGSPLSLECTVEGTSNPNLYWYRQAAGRGLQLLFYSVGIGQISSEVPQNLSASRPQDRQFILSSKKLLLSDSGFYLCAWSVRLAGGDFFGPGTRLTVL.

The chain recombines TRBV30 with TRBJ1-6; D is possibly TRBD1 (6 bases). V was shortened by 8 bases and J by 9 bases, with 17 bases between the two germline ends. The CDR3 has 13 amino acids. The germline gives CDR1 GTSNPN, CDR2 SVGIG (reference sequence). CDR3 loop: CAANRVLGSPLHF. In DNA form, the CDR3 reads TGTGCCGCTAACAGGGTTTTAGGTTCACCCCTCCACTTT.

The chain employs TRBV5-4 and TRBJ2-7, with 13 bases that match TRBD2. With V trimmed by 2 bases and J by 5 bases, 7 bases remained unmatched. CDR1 and CDR2 (germline): SGHNT, YYREEE (reference sequence). This CDR3 comprises 16 residues. CDR3 coding DNA: TGTGCCAGCAGCTTCCCTCATGGACTAGCGGGAGACGAGCAGTACTTC. Protein sequence: CASSFPHGLAGDEQYF.

This clone was recorded many times. The chain carries TRBV28 and TRBJ1-6; D is ambiguous. CDR1 is MDHEN, CDR2 SYDVKM, per germline. Trimming stripped 8 bases from V and 2 bases from J, with 7 bases between. The CDR3 has 13 amino acids. CDR3 sequence (DNA): TGTGCCAGCGGCAACCCCTATAATTCACCCCTCCACTTT. Protein product: CASGNPYNSPLHF.

This sequence joins TRBV9 and TRBJ2-7; the D is unclear. Germline V CDR1 and CDR2: SGDLS, YYNGEE. There are 14 residues in the CDR3. Trimming removed 0 bases at V and 2 bases at J, with 9 bases between. As DNA, the CDR3 is TGTGCCAGCAGCGTAGCAGCGTTTCCCTACGAGCAGTACTTC. Its translation: CASSVAAFPYEQYF. The full variable domain, in which reference TRBV9 and TRBJ2-7 provide the parts outside the CDR3, is DSGVTQTPKHLITATGQRVTLRCSPRSGDLSVYWYQQSLDQGLQFLIQYYNGEERAKGNILERFSAQQFPDLHSELNLSSLELGDSALYFCASSVAAFPYEQYFGPGTRLTVT.

The chain carries TRBV28 and TRBJ1-6; D gene unclear. Trimming took 3 bases from V and 9 from J, leaving 6 bases between them. CDR1 and CDR2 from the germline V gene are MDHEN and SYDVKM. There are 12 residues in the CDR3. DNA for the CDR3: TGTGCCAGCAGTTTCCCCATTTCACCCCTCCACTTT. This gives the protein CASSFPISPLHF.